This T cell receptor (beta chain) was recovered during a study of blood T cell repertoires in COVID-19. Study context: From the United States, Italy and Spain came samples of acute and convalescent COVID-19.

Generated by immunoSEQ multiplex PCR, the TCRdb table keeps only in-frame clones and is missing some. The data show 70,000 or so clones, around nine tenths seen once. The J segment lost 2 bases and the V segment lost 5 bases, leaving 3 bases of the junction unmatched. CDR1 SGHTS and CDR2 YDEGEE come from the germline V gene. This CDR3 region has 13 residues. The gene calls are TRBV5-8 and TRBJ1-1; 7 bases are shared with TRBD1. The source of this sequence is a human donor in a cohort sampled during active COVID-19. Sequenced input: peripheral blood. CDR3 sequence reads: CASRGTVNTEAFF. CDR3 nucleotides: TGTGCCAGCAGGGGGACAGTAAACACTGAAGCTTTCTTT.